The entry below describes one T cell receptor beta chain. Here immunoSEQ multiplex PCR was the method, and the copy in TCRdb shows in-frame clones only, minus some. The sample contains 90,000 to 120,000 clones, roughly 90% of which appear only once. This entry belongs to a study of blood T cell repertoires in COVID-19. Overall study context: Sites across the United States, Italy and Spain contributed samples from acute and convalescent COVID-19.

This CDR3 region has 12 residues. From germline, CDR1 is SGHTA and CDR2 FQGTGA. V lost 8 bases and J lost 4, with 11 bases in between. The source is a man aged 35 to 55 with active or convalescent COVID-19. The chain is built from TRBV7-3 and TRBJ1-1; D gene uncertain. Sequenced: peripheral blood. The CDR3 region is CASGRESTEAFF. In nucleotides, the CDR3 is TGTGCCAGCGGGAGAGAGTCCACTGAAGCTTTCTTT.